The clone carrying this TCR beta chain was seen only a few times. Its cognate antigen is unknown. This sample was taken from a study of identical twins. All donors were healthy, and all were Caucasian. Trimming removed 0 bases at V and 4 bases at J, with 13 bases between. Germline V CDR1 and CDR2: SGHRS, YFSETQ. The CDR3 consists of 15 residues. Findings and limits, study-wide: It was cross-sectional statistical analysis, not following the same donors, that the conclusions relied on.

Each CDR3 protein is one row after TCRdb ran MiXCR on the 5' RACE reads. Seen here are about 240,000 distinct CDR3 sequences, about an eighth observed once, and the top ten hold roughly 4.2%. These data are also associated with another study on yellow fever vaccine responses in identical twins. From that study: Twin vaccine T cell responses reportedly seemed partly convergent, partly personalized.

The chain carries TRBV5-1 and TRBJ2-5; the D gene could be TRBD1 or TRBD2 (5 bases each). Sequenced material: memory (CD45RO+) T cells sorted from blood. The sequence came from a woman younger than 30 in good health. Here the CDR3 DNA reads TGCGCCAGCAGCTTGGAGGACATAGGGACAGAGACCCAGTACTTC. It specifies CASSLEDIGTETQYF.